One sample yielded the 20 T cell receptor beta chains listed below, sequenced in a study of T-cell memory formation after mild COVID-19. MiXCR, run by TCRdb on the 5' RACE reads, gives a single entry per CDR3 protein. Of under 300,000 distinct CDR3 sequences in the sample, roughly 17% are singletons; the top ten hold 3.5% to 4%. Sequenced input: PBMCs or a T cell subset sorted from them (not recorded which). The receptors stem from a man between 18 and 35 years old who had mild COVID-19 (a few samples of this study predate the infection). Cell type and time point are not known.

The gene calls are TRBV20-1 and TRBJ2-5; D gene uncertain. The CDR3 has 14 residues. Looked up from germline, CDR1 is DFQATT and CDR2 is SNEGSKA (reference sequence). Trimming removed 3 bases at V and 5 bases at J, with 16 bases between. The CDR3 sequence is CSASDPGPGETQYF. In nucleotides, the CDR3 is TGCAGTGCTAGTGATCCGGGTCCCGGGGAGACCCAGTACTTC.

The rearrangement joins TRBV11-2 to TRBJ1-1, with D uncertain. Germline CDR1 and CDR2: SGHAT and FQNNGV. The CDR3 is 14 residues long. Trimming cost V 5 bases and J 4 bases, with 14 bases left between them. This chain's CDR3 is CASSGRQTGTEAFF. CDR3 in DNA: TGTGCCAGCAGCGGCCGGCAGACCGGCACTGAAGCTTTCTTT. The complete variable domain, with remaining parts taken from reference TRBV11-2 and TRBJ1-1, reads EAGVAQSPRYKIIEKRQSVAFWCNPISGHATLYWYQQILGQGPKLLIQFQNNGVVDDSQLPKDRFSAERLKGVDSTLKIQPAKLEDSAVYLCASSGRQTGTEAFFGQGTRLTVV.

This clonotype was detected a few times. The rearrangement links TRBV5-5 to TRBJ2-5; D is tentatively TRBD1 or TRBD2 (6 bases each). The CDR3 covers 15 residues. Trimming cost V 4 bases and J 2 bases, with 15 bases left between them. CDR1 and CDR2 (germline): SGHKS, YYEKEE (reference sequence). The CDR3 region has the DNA TGTGCCAGCAGCCTGGAGGGGGGTCCACAAGAGACCCAGTACTTC. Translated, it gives CASSLEGGPQETQYF. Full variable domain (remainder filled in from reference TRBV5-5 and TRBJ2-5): DAGVTQSPTHLIKTRGQQVTLRCSPISGHKSVSWYQQVLGQGPQFIFQYYEKEERGRGNFPDRFSARQFPNYSSELNVNALLLGDSALYLCASSLEGGPQETQYFGPGTRLLVL.

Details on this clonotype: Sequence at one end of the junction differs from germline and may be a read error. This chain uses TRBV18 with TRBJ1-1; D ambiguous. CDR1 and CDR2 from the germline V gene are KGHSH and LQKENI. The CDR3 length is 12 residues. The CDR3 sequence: CASSGSNTEAFF. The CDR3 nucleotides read TGTGCCAGCTCTGGGTCGAACACTGAAGCCTTCTTT.

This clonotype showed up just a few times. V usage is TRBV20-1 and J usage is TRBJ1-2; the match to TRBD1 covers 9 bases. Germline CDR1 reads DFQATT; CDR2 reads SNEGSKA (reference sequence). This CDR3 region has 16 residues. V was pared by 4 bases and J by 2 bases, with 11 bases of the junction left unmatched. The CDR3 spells CSAIGQGRYSNYGYTF. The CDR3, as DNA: TGCAGTGCTATCGGACAGGGGCGTTACAGCAACTATGGCTACACCTTC.

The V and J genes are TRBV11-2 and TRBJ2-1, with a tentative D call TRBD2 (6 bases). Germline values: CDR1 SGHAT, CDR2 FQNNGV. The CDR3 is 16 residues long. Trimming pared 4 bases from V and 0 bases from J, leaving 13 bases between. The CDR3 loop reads CASSSIGGSSYNEQFF. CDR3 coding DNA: TGTGCCAGCAGCTCAATTGGGGGGAGCTCCTACAATGAGCAGTTCTTC.

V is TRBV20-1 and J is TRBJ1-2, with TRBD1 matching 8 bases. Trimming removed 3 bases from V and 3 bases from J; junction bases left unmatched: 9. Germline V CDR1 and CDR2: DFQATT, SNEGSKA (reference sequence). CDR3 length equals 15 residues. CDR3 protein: CSARETGESYYGYTF. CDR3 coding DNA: TGCAGTGCTAGGGAGACAGGGGAATCCTACTATGGCTACACCTTC.

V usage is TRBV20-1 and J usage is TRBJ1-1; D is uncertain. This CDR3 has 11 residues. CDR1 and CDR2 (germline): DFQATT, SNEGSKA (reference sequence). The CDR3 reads CTTGRDTEAFF. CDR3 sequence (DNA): TGCACGACTGGGAGGGACACTGAAGCTTTCTTT.

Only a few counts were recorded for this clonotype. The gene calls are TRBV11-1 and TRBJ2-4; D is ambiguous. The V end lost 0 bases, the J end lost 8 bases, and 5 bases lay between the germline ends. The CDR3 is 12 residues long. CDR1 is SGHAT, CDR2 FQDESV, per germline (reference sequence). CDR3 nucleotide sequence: TGTGCCAGCAGCTTAGCGCGTGACATTCAGTACTTC. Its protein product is CASSLARDIQYF. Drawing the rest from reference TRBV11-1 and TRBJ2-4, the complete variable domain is EAEVAQSPRYKITEKSQAVAFWCDPISGHATLYWYRQILGQGPELLVQFQDESVVDDSQLPKDRFSAERLKGVDSTLKIQPAELGDSAMYLCASSLARDIQYFGAGTRLSVL.

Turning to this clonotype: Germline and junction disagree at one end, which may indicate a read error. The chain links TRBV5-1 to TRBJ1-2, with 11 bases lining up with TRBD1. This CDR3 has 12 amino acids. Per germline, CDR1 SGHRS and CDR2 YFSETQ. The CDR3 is CASSSPGTGGTF. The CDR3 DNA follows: TGCGCCAGCAGCTCCCCCGGGACAGGGGGGACTTTC.

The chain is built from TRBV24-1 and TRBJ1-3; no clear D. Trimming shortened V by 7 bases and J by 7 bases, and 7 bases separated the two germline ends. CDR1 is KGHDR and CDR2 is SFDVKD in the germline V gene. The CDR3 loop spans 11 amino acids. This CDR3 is CATRDRNTIYF. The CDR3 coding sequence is TGTGCCACCAGGGACCGGAACACCATATATTTT.

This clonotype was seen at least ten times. The chain's CDR3 is CANRGSFTDTQYF. CDR3 DNA: TGTGCCAACCGGGGCTCTTTCACAGATACGCAGTATTTT. This rearrangement joins TRBV2 to TRBJ2-3, with D possibly called TRBD1 or TRBD2 (5 bases each). V was cut by 10 bases and J by 2 bases, with 13 bases left in between. Germline V gene data show CDR1 as SNHLY and CDR2 as FYNNEI. The CDR3 runs 13 residues.

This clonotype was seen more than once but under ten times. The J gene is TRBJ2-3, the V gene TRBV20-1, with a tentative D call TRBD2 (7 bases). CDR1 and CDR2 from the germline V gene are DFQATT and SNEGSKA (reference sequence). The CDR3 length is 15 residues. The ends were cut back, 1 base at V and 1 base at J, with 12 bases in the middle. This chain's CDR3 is CSARVGGRGTDTQYF. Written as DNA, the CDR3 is TGCAGTGCTAGAGTGGGGGGGCGAGGCACAGATACGCAGTATTTT.

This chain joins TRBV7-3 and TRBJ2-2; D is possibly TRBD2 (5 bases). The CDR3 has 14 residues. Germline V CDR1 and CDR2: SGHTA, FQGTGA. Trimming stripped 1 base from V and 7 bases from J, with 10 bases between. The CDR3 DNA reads TGTGCCAGCAGCTTAATCGGGGTTAACGGGGAGCTGTTTTTT. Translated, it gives CASSLIGVNGELFF. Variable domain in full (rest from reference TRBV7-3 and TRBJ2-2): GAGVSQTPSNKVTEKGKYVELRCDPISGHTALYWYRQSLGQGPEFLIYFQGTGAADDSGLPNDRFFAVRPEGSVSTLKIQRTERGDSAVYLCASSLIGVNGELFFGEGSRLTVL.

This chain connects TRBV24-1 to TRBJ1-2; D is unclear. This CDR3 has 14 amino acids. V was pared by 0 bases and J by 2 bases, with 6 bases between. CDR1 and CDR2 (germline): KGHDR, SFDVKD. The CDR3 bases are TGTGCCACCAGTGATTTGGCCACCAACTATGGCTACACCTTC. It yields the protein CATSDLATNYGYTF.

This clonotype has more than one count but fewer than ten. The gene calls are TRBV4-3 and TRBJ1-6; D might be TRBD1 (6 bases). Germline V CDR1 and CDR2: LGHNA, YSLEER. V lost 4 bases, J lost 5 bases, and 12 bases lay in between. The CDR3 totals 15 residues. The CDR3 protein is CASSRRRQDNSPLHF. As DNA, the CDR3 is TGCGCCAGCAGCCGCCGCCGACAGGATAATTCACCCCTCCACTTT.

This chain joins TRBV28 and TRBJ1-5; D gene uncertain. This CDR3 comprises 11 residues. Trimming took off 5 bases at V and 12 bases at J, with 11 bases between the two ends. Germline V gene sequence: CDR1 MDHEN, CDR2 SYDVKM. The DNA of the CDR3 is TGTGCCAGCAGTGAAACAGCATTCCAGCATTTT. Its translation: CASSETAFQHF.

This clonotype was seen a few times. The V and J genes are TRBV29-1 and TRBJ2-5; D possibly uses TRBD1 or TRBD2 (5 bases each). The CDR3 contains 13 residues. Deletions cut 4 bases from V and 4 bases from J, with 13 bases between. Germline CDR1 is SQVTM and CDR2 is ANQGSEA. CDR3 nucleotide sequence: TGCAGCGTTGCAGGGACCAGAAGAGAGACCCAGTACTTC. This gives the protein CSVAGTRRETQYF.

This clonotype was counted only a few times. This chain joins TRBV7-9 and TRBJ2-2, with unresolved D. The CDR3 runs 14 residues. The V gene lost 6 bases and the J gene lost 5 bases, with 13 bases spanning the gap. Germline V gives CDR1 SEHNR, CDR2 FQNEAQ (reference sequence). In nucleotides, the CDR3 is TGTGCCAGCAGTGGGGTCGACGGTACCGGGGAGCTGTTTTTT. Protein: CASSGVDGTGELFF.

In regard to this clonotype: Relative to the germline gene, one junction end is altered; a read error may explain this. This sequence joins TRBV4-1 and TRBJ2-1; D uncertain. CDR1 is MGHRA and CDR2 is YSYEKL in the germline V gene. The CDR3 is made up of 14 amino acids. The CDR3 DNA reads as TGCACCAGCAGCTCCCGGCGATCCTACAATGAGCAGTTCTTC. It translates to CTSSSRRSYNEQFF.